This record concerns one T cell receptor (beta chain) sequence. These data originate in a study of patients and donors after allogeneic stem cell transplantation. TCRdb called the RT-PCR reads again in MiXCR, with one record for every CDR3 protein. The sample shows under 170,000 distinct CDR3 sequences, about a third of them seen only once. From germline, CDR1 is MDHEN and CDR2 SYDVKM. Trimming cost V 6 bases and J 1 base; bases outside gene matches: 9. The CDR3 spans 17 residues. The J gene is TRBJ2-6, the V gene TRBV28; 7 nucleotides match TRBD1. Sequencing input: blood, either unsorted or a sorted T cell fraction (not recorded which). This TCR was recovered from a human donor who was either an allogeneic HSCT recipient or a stem cell or donor lymphocyte infusion donor (not recorded which). It is not recorded whose cells these are; they may come from a transplant donor. The CDR3 DNA sequence: TGTGCCAGCAGAAGGGACAGTTACTTATCTGGGGCCAACGTCCTGACTTTC. This translates into CASRRDSYLSGANVLTF.